This TCR beta chain was documented in a study of OX40 agonist ivuxolimab in advanced cancers. Across the study: Ivuxolimab is an agonistic anti-OX40 (CD134) antibody, and patients were treated with it.

The study, taken as a whole, reports: By week 6 at 0.1 to 3.0 mg/kg, blood CD4+ and CD8+ T cells had expanded clonally. The average count of expanded clones was higher among CD8+ T cells than among CD4+.

Data came from immunoSEQ multiplex PCR; TCRdb stores just in-frame clones and leaves some out. The sample comprises about 100,000 clones, around 93% of which are singletons, and approximately 0.54% rests with the top ten. Notes on this clone: What it binds is not known.

The V gene's germline CDR1 is SGHTA and CDR2 FQGTGA. The CDR3 contains 15 residues. V gave up 1 base and J gave up 1 base, with 5 bases separating them. This clonotype was sampled from an adult with an advanced solid tumor such as melanoma, head and neck, liver or kidney cancer. Source: CD4+ or CD8+ T cells sorted from blood, taken in a trial of the OX40 agonist ivuxolimab. The chain links TRBV7-3 to TRBJ2-6; unclear D gene. The CDR3 DNA reads as TGTGCCAGCAGCTTAAGGGGATCTGGGGCCAACGTCCTGACTTTC. This gives the protein CASSLRGSGANVLTF. The complete variable domain, with remaining parts taken from reference TRBV7-3 and TRBJ2-6, reads GAGVSQTPSNKVTEKGKYVELRCDPISGHTALYWYRQSLGQGPEFLIYFQGTGAADDSGLPNDRFFAVRPEGSVSTLKIQRTERGDSAVYLCASSLRGSGANVLTFGAGSRLTVL.